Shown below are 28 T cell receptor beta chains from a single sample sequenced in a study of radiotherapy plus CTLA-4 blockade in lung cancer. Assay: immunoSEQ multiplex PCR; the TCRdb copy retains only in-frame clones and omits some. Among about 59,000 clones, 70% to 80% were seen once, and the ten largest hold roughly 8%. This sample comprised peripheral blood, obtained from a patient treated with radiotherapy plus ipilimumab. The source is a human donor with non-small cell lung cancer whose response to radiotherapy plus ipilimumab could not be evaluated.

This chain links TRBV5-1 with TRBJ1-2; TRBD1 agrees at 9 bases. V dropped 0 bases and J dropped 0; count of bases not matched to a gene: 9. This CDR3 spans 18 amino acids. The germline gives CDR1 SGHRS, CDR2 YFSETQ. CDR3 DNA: TGCGCCAGCAGCTTGGGACAGGGGGGGGCCCCCTCTAACTATGGCTACACCTTC. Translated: CASSLGQGGAPSNYGYTF.

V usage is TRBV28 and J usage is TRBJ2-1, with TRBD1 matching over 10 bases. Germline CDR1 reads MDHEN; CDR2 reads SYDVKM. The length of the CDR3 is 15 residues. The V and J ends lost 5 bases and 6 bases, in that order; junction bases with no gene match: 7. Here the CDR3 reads CASSPGTGASNEQFF. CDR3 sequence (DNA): TGTGCCAGCAGTCCCGGGACAGGGGCCTCCAATGAGCAGTTCTTC.

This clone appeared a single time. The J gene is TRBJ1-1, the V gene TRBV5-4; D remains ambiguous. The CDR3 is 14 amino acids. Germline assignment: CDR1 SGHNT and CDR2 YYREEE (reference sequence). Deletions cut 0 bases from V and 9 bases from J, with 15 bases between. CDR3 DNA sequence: TGTGCCAGCAGCTTGGATCGGAGGGATTATCAAGCTTTCTTT. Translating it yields CASSLDRRDYQAFF.

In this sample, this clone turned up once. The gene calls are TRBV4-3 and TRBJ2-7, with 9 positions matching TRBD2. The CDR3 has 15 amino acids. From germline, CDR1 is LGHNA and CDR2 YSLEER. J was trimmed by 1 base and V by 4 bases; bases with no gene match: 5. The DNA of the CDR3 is TGCGCCAGCAGCCGCGGTCTAGCGGGATCCTACGAGCAGTACTTC. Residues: CASSRGLAGSYEQYF.

In nucleotides, the CDR3 is TGTGCCAGCAGCTTGGACAGGTACCCCGGGCCACACAATGAGCAGTTCTTC. Amino acids: CASSLDRYPGPHNEQFF. This chain joins TRBV5-6 and TRBJ2-1; tentative D call: TRBD1 (5 bases). V shed 0 bases and J shed 5 bases, with 18 bases lying between them. The CDR3 runs to 17 residues. Per germline, CDR1 SGHDT and CDR2 YYEEEE.

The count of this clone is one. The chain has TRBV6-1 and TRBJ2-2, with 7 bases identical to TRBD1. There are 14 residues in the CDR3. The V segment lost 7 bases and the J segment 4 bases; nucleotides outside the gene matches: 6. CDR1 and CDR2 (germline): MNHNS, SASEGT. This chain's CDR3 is CASMWTGPTGELFF. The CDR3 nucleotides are TGTGCCAGCATGTGGACAGGACCCACCGGGGAGCTGTTTTTT.

The CDR3 protein is CASSLGLSASGGPPYNEQFF. CDR3 DNA sequence: TGTGCCAGCAGCTTAGGCCTTAGTGCTAGCGGGGGGCCTCCCTACAATGAGCAGTTCTTC. The chain carries TRBV13 and TRBJ2-1; 11 positions agree with TRBD2. The CDR3 is made up of 20 amino acids. The ends lost 0 bases at V and 2 bases at J; junction bases unmatched: 12. Germline CDR1 and CDR2: PRHDT and FYEKMQ (reference sequence).

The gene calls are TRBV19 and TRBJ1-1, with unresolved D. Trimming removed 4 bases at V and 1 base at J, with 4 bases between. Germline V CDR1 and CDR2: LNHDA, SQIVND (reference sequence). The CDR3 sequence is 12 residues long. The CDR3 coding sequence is TGTGCCAGTAGTAACAAGAACACTGAAGCTTTCTTT. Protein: CASSNKNTEAFF.

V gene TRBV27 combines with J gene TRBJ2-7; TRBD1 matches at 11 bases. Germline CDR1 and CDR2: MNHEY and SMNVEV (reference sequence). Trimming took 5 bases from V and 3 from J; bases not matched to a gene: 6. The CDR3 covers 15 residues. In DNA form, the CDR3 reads TGTGCCAGCAGTGTCGGGACAGGGGGAATCTACGAGCAGTACTTC. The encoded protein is CASSVGTGGIYEQYF.

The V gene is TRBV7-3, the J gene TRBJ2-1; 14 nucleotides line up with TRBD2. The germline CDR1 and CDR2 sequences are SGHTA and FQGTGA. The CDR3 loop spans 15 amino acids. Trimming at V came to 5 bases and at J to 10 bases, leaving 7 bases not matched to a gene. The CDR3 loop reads CASSEGLAGAGEQFF. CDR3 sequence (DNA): TGTGCCAGCAGCGAGGGACTAGCGGGAGCAGGGGAGCAGTTCTTC.

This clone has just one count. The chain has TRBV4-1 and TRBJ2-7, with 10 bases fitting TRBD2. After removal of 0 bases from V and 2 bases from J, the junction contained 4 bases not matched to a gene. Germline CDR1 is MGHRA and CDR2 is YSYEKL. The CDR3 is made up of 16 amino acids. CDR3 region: CASSQDPAGGPYEQYF. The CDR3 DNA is TGCGCCAGCAGCCAAGATCCAGCGGGGGGGCCCTACGAGCAGTACTTC.

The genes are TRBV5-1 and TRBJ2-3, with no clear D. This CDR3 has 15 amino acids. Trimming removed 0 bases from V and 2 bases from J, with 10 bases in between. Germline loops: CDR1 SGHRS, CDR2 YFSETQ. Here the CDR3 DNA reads TGCGCCAGCAGCTTGGGGTTGAGCGACACAGATACGCAGTATTTT. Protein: CASSLGLSDTDTQYF. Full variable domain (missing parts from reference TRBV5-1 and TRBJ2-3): KAGVTQTPRYLIKTRGQQVTLSCSPISGHRSVSWYQQTPGQGLQFLFEYFSETQRNKGNFPGRFSGRQFSNSRSEMNVSTLELGDSALYLCASSLGLSDTDTQYFGPGTRLTVL.

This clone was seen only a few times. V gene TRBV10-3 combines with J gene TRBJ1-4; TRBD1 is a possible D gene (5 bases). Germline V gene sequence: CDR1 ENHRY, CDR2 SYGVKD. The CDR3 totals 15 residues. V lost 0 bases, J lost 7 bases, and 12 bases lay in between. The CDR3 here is CAISESRQGSEKLFF. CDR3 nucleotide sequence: TGTGCCATCAGTGAGTCCCGGCAGGGAAGTGAAAAACTGTTTTTT.

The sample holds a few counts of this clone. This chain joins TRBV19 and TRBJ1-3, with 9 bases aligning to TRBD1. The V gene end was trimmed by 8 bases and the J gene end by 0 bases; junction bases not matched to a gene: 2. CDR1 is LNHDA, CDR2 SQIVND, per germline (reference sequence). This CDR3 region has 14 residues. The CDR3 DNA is TGTGCCAGTTGGACAGGGGACTCTGGAAACACCATATATTTT. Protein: CASWTGDSGNTIYF.

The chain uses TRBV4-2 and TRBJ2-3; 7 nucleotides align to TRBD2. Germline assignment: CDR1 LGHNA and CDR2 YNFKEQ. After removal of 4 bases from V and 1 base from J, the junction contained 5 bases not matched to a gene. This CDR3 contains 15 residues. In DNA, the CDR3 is TGTGCCAGCAGCCCCGGCGGGGGTGGCACAGATACGCAGTATTTT. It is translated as CASSPGGGGTDTQYF.

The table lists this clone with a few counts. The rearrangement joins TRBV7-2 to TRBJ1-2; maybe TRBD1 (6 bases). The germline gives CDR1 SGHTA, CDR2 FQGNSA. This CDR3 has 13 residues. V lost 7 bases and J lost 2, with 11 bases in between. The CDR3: CASTRDKNYGYTF. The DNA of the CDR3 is TGTGCCAGCACCCGGGACAAGAACTATGGCTACACCTTC.

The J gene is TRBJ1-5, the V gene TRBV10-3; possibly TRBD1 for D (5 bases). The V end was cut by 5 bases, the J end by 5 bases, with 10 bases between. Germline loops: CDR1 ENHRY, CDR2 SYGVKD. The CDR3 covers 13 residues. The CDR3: CAISPGYDQPQHF. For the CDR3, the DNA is TGTGCCATCAGTCCAGGGTACGATCAGCCCCAGCATTTT.

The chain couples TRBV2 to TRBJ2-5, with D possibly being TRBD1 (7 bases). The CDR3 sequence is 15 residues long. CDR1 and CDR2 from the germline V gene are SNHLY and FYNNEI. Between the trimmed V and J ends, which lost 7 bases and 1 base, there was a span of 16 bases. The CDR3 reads CASNLQGGSQETQYF. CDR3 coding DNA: TGTGCCAGCAATCTCCAGGGGGGATCCCAAGAGACCCAGTACTTC.

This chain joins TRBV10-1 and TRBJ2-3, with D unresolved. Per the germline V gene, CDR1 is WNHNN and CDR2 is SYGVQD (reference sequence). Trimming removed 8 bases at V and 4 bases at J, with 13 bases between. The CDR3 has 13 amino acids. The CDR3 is CASAVSLPDTQYF. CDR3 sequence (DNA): TGCGCCAGCGCGGTATCCCTGCCAGATACGCAGTATTTT.

CDR3 region: CASSLATGAAYGYTF. The CDR3, as DNA: TGTGCCAGCAGCTTGGCCACAGGGGCAGCCTATGGCTACACCTTC. V is TRBV5-4 and J is TRBJ1-2; 7 bases fit TRBD1. J was trimmed by 4 bases and V by 0 bases; bases with no gene match: 6. Germline loops: CDR1 SGHNT, CDR2 YYREEE (reference sequence). The CDR3 has 15 amino acids.

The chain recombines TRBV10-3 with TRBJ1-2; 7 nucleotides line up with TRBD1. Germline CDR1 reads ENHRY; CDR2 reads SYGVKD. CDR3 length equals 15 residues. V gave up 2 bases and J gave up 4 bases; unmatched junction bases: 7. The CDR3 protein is CAISEKQGPSYGYTF. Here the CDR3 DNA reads TGTGCCATCAGTGAGAAACAGGGGCCGTCCTATGGCTACACCTTC.

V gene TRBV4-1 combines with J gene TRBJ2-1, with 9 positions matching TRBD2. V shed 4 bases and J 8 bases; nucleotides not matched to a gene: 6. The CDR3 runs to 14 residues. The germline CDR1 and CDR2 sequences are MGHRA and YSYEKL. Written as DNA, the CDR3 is TGCGCCAGCAGCCCGGGACTAGCTCTCCATGAGCAGTTCTTC. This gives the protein CASSPGLALHEQFF.

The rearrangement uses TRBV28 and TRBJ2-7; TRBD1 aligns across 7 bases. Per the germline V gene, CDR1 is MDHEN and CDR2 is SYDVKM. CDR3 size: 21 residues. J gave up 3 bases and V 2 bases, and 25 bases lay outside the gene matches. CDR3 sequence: CASSLLIIAQPTGKPLYEQYF. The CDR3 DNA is TGTGCCAGCAGTTTACTCATTATAGCCCAACCGACAGGGAAGCCCCTCTACGAGCAGTACTTC.

For the CDR3, the DNA is TGTGCCAGCAGAGTCCTAGCGGACAGCTCCTACGAGCAGTACTTC. Encoded protein: CASRVLADSSYEQYF. The chain couples TRBV6-1 to TRBJ2-7, with D perhaps TRBD2 (7 bases). Per germline, CDR1 MNHNS and CDR2 SASEGT. Trimming removed 6 bases at V and 0 bases at J, with 15 bases between. The CDR3 covers 15 residues.

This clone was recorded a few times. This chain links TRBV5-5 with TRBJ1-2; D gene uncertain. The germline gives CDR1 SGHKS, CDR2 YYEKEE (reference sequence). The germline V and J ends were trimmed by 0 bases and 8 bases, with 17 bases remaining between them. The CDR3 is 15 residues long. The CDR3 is CASSLVFRRVWGYTF. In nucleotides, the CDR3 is TGTGCCAGCAGCTTGGTATTCCGTCGGGTGTGGGGCTACACCTTC.

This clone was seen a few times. CDR3 sequence reads: CASSWEGRSTDTQYF. The CDR3 DNA reads TGTGCCAGCAGCTGGGAGGGCCGGAGCACAGATACGCAGTATTTT. The V call is TRBV7-3, the J call TRBJ2-3, with 7 bases identical to TRBD2. Unmatched junction bases numbered 4, after V lost 4 bases and J lost 0 bases. The CDR3 has 15 amino acids. Germline V gene sequence: CDR1 SGHTA, CDR2 FQGTGA.

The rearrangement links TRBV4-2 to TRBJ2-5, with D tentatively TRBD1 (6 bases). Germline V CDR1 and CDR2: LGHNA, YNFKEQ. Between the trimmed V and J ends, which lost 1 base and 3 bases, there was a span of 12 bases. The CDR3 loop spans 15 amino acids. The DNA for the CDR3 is TGTGCCAGCAGCCAAGGGTCTGGGGGCGAAGAGACCCAGTACTTC. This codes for CASSQGSGGEETQYF.

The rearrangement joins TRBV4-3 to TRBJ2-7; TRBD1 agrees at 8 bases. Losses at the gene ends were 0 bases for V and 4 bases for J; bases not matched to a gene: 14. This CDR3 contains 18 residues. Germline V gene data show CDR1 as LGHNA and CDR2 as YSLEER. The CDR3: CASSQDSRTGTSVYEQYF. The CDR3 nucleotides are TGCGCCAGCAGCCAAGATAGCAGGACAGGGACCTCAGTTTACGAGCAGTACTTC.